This T cell receptor (beta chain) was recovered during a study of blood T cells in healthy people across ages. This clonotype was counted between two and nine times. For the second PCR, which ran for about 7 to 11 cycles, a sample-barcoded 5' primer and a J-beta primer mix were used. Carrying 12 random nucleotides, a template-switch adaptor labeled each individual cDNA molecule. TCRdb called the 5' RACE reads again in MiXCR, with one record for every CDR3 protein. The sample lists over 1,200,000 distinct CDR3 sequences; around 59% were seen once. The sequence was obtained from a man between 18 and 29 years old in good health. Source material: blood.

The CDR3 nucleotides read TGTGCCAGCAGCTCGTGGACTAGCGGGTTCTACGAGCAGTACTTC. Amino acids: CASSSWTSGFYEQYF. The rearrangement joins TRBV7-9 to TRBJ2-7, with TRBD2 matching over 11 bases. This CDR3 has 15 residues. V dropped 4 bases and J dropped 3; count of bases not matched to a gene: 5. Per the germline V gene, CDR1 is SEHNR and CDR2 is FQNEAQ (reference sequence).